A selection of T cell receptor beta chains follows, all from one sample in a study of post-analysis software for immune sequencing data. Each CDR3 protein gets one entry after TCRdb re-called the PCR reads with MiXCR. The sample shows around 710,000 distinct CDR3 sequences, roughly 50% of them seen only once. Sequenced: blood. All receptors derive from a girl between 10 and 17 years old with multiple sclerosis. Each CDR3 is given with its conserved first and last residue. The order of the fields is clone size, J gene, D gene, V gene, CDR3 DNA, CDR3 protein. D genes are given only for firm matches. Clone size appears in some rows only: once, few, many, or a class for an expanded clone.

- | TRBJ2-4 | - | TRBV5-6 | TGTGCCAGCAGCTCTACCGACAGTGGGGACATTCAGTACTTC | CASSSTDSGDIQYF
few | TRBJ2-1 | TRBD2 | TRBV12-3/TRBV12-4 | TGTGCCAGCAGTTTTGGGCTAGCGGCAAGGACCTACAATGAGCAGTTCTTC | CASSFGLAARTYNEQFF
once | TRBJ2-5 | TRBD2 | TRBV3-1 | TGTGCCAGCAGCCGGGCTAGCGGGGAAGAGACCCAGTACTTC | CASSRASGEETQYF
- | TRBJ1-5 | - | TRBV19 | TGTGCCAGTAGCGACAGGAAAAATCAGCCCCAGCATTTT | CASSDRKNQPQHF
few | TRBJ1-5 | TRBD1 | TRBV4-2 | TGTGCCAGCAGCCAAGAGACAGGGCGTCAGCCCCAGCATTTT | CASSQETGRQPQHF
few | TRBJ2-2 | TRBD1 | TRBV6-5 | TGTGCCGGCAGTTACCACGCCGAGACAGGGGTCGGGGAGCTGTTTTTT | CAGSYHAETGVGELFF
- | TRBJ1-2 | TRBD1 | TRBV7-3 | TGTGCCAGCAGCTCCGGACAGGGCCCACCCGATGGCTACACCTTC | CASSSGQGPPDGYTF
- | TRBJ2-3 | TRBD2 | TRBV20-1 | TGCAGTGCTAGAGGACTAGCGGGAGTTTCCAGGGACGGAACAGATACGCAGTATTTT | CSARGLAGVSRDGTDTQYF
- | TRBJ1-5 | - | TRBV7-2 | TGTGCCAGCAGCTTAGAGGCTGGGCTTTTCCAGCCCCAGCATTTT | CASSLEAGLFQPQHF
few | TRBJ1-5 | - | TRBV7-2 | TGTGCCAGCAGCCTAAGGGAAGGGAATCAGCCCCAGCATTTT | CASSLREGNQPQHF
- | TRBJ2-1 | - | TRBV15 | TGTGCCACCAGCAGAGATCCTACGAGTTACAATGAGCAGTTCTTC | CATSRDPTSYNEQFF
- | TRBJ2-3 | - | TRBV20-1 | TGCGGTGCTAGCCGGCCTTCTGGGATGGTTACAGATACGCAGTATTTT | CGASRPSGMVTDTQYF
- | TRBJ1-2 | - | TRBV5-1 | TGCGCCAGCAGCTTGGGGTCTGGGAACAACTATGGCTACACCTTC | CASSLGSGNNYGYTF
- | TRBJ2-7 | - | TRBV7-2 | TGTGCCAGCAGCTCCGCCGGGGTCATAAACGAGCAGTACTTC | CASSSAGVINEQYF
few | TRBJ1-1 | TRBD1 | TRBV9 | TGTGCCAGCAGCGGAGGACAGGGGATGGCTGAAGCTTTCTTT | CASSGGQGMAEAFF
- | TRBJ2-7 | - | TRBV10-3 | TGTGCCGCCGGACCCTACGAGCAGTACTTC | CAAGPYEQYF
few | TRBJ1-2 | - | TRBV7-9 | TGTGCCAGCAGCTTACCCGACAGGACTACTGGCTACACCTTC | CASSLPDRTTGYTF